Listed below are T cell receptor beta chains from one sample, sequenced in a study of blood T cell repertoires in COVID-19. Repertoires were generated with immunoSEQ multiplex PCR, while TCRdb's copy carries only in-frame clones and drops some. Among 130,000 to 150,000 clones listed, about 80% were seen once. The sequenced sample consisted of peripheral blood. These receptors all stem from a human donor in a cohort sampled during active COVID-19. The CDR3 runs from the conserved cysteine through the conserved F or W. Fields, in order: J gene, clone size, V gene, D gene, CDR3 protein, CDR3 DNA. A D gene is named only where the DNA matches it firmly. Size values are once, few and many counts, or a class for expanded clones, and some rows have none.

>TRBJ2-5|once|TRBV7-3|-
CASSIKLQETQYF
TGTGCCAGCAGCATCAAACTACAAGAGACCCAGTACTTC
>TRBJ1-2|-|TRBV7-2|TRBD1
CASSPRTGGNYGYTF
TGTGCCAGCAGCCCGAGGACAGGGGGAAACTATGGCTACACCTTC
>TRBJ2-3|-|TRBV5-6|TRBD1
CASSWGQGTDTQYF
TGTGCCAGCAGCTGGGGACAGGGCACAGATACGCAGTATTTT
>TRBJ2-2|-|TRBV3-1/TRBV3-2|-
CASSPLDRYTGELFF
TGTGCCAGCAGCCCCTTGGACAGATACACCGGGGAGCTGTTTTTT
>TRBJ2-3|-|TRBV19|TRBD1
CASSQRQGAIGDTQYF
TGTGCCAGTAGTCAAAGACAGGGGGCGATAGGGGATACGCAGTATTTT
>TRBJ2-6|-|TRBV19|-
CASSMYSGANVLTF
TGTGCCAGTAGTATGTACTCTGGGGCCAACGTCCTGACTTTC
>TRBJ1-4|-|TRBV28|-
CASSSAGAEKLFF
TGTGCCAGCAGTTCTGCAGGGGCTGAAAAACTGTTTTTT
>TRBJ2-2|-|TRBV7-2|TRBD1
CASSLNPGGAIGELFF
TGTGCCAGCAGCTTAAACCCAGGGGGCGCAATCGGGGAGCTGTTTTTT
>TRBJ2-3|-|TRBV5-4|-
CASSLQGRDTQYF
TGTGCCAGCAGCTTACAGGGTCGAGATACGCAGTATTTT
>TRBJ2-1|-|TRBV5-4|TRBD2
CASSSELAGVYNEQFF
TGTGCCAGCAGCTCCGAACTAGCGGGGGTTTACAATGAGCAGTTCTTC
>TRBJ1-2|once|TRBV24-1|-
CATSLGVNYGYTF
TGTGCCACCAGTCTAGGGGTTAACTATGGCTACACCTTC
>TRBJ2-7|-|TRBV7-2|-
CASSLAVGPYEQYF
TGTGCCAGCAGCTTAGCGGTGGGCCCCTACGAGCAGTACTTC
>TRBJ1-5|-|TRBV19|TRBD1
CASSSQGALHF
TGTGCCAGTAGTTCACAGGGGGCTCTACATTTT
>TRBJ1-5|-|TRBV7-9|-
CAISAGARDQPQHF
TGTGCCATATCGGCAGGGGCTAGAGATCAGCCCCAGCATTTT
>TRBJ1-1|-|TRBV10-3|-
CAISGTGNTEAFF
TGTGCCATCAGTGGTACAGGGAATACTGAAGCTTTCTTT
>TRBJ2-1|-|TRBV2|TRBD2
CASRASSGSYNEQFF
TGTGCCAGCAGAGCCTCTAGCGGGAGCTACAATGAGCAGTTCTTC
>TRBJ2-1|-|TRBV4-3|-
CASSQGGASSYNEQFF
TGCGCCAGCAGCCAAGGCGGGGCGAGCTCCTACAATGAGCAGTTCTTC
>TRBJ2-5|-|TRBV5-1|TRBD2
CASSSGGAVGETQYF
TGCGCCAGCAGCAGCGGGGGGGCCGTTGGGGAGACCCAGTACTTC
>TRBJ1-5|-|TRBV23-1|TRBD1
CASSGTGLNQPQHF
TGCGCCAGCAGTGGGACAGGTCTCAATCAGCCCCAGCATTTT
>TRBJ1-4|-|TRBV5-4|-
CASSLSGNKNEKLFF
TGTGCCAGCAGCTTGTCGGGGAATAAGAATGAAAAACTGTTTTTT
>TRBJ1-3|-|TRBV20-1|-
CSASVMGLGNTIYF
TGCAGTGCTAGTGTTATGGGGCTTGGAAACACCATATATTTT
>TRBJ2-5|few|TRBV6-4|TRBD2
CASSASGGETQYF
TGTGCCAGCAGTGCTAGCGGGGGAGAGACCCAGTACTTC
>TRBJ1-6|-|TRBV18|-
CASSPPGGPASTLHF
TGTGCCAGCTCACCACCGGGTGGGCCCGCATCCACCCTCCACTTT
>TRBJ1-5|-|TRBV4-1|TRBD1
CASSQDPDRGFNQPQHF
TGCGCCAGCAGCCAAGATCCCGACAGGGGATTCAATCAGCCCCAGCATTTT
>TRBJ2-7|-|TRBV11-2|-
CASSLGAASYEQYF
TGTGCCAGCAGCTTAGGGGCAGCCTCCTACGAGCAGTACTTC
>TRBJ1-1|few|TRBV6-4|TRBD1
CASSADRGTEAFF
TGTGCCAGCAGCGCGGACAGGGGCACTGAAGCTTTCTTT
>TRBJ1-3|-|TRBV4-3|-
CASSQDLRNTIYF
TGCGCCAGCAGCCAAGATCTACGAAACACCATATATTTT
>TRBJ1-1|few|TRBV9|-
CASSVELRGNTEAFF
TGTGCCAGCAGCGTAGAGTTAAGGGGGAACACTGAAGCTTTCTTT
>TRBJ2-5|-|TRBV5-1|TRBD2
CASSPGGSKAETQYF
TGCGCCAGCAGCCCGGGAGGGAGCAAGGCAGAGACCCAGTACTTC
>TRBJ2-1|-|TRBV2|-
CASSEYQQFF
TGTGCCAGCAGTGAATATCAGCAGTTCTTC
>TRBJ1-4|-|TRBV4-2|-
CASHHTGPSNEKLFF
TGTGCCAGTCACCATACAGGTCCCTCTAATGAAAAACTGTTTTTT
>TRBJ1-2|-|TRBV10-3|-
CAIRSEQGYTNYGYTF
TGTGCCATCCGTTCGGAGCAGGGATACACTAACTATGGCTACACCTTC
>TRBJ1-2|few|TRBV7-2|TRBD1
CASSFPGQETGYTF
TGTGCCAGCAGCTTCCCGGGACAGGAAACTGGCTACACCTTC
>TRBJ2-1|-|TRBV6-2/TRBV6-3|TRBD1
CASSYLDRFNEQFF
TGTGCCAGCAGTTACCTGGACAGGTTCAATGAGCAGTTCTTC
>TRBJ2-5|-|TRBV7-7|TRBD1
CASSSSPDRGSETQYF
TGTGCTAGCAGCTCGTCTCCGGACAGGGGGTCGGAGACCCAGTACTTC
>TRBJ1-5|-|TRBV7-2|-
CASSVRGGNSNQPQHF
TGTGCCAGCAGTGTGAGGGGGGGGAATAGCAATCAGCCCCAGCATTTT
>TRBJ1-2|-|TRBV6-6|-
CASSYSQGMNGYTF
TGTGCCAGCAGTTACTCTCAGGGAATGAATGGCTACACCTTC
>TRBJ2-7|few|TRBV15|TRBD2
CATSREGTSYEQYF
TGTGCCACCAGCAGAGAGGGGACTAGCTACGAGCAGTACTTC
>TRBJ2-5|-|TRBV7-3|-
CASSLTPRTSYQETQYF
TGTGCCAGCAGCTTAACCCCTAGGACTTCGTACCAAGAGACCCAGTACTTC
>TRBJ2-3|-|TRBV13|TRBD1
CASSLVRGRTDTQYF
TGTGCCAGCAGCTTAGTTAGGGGGCGCACAGATACGCAGTATTTT
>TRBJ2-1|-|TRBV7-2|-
CASSPTGTNLIGNEQFF
TGTGCCAGCAGCCCAACCGGGACAAACCTCATCGGCAATGAGCAGTTCTTC
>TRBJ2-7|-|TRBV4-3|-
CASSQVWDAGRTYYEQYF
TGCGCCAGCAGCCAAGTGTGGGATGCGGGGAGGACCTACTACGAGCAGTACTTC
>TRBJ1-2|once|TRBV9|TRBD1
CASSGGQGLAGYTF
TGTGCCAGCAGCGGGGGACAGGGGTTAGCTGGCTACACCTTC
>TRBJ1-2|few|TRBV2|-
CARAPGGRGYGYTF
TGTGCCAGGGCCCCTGGGGGCCGCGGCTATGGCTACACCTTC
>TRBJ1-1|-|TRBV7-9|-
CASSLVGANTEAFF
TGTGCCAGCAGCTTAGTTGGGGCGAACACTGAAGCTTTCTTT